A selection of T cell receptor beta chains follows, all from one sample in a study of T-cell reconstitution after alpha-beta-depleted transplantation in children. TCRdb re-called the PCR reads with MiXCR, one entry per CDR3 protein. The top ten clones hold approximately 6% of a sample with about 200,000 distinct CDR3 sequences, roughly 7% of them seen once. The material sequenced was PBMCs, taken before TCRalphabeta/CD19-depleted stem cell transplant. All receptors derive from a boy between 2 and 15 years old with acute lymphoblastic leukemia, due to receive a stem cell transplant. The conserved cysteine and the conserved F or W are not part of the CDR3 here.

cdr3_aa j_call v_call
ASSASEQGFRSYEQY TRBJ2-7 TRBV12-3/TRBV12-4
ASSLSGGILDYGYT TRBJ1-2 TRBV7-9
ASQNQRGTGELF TRBJ2-2 TRBV6-1
ASRGLSGRAFEQF TRBJ2-1 TRBV6-1
ASSFGVSGSYEQY TRBJ2-7 TRBV7-9
ASSFSSDTGELF TRBJ2-2 TRBV7-3
ASSRAAGTGSSSNQPQH TRBJ1-5 TRBV6-1
ASSLPAEAF TRBJ1-1 TRBV28
ASRNSVSGYGYT TRBJ1-2 TRBV6-2/TRBV6-3
ASSGVLGLQQEKLF TRBJ1-4 TRBV7-9
ASSEDGGRDEQY TRBJ2-7 TRBV9
ASSYSGGLAGALSDEQF TRBJ2-1 TRBV6-5
ASKGNTEAF TRBJ1-1 TRBV28
ASSPQDVNTGELF TRBJ2-2 TRBV21-1
ASSLFGTGVRSNQPQH TRBJ1-5 TRBV28
SARDGQGKTPLH TRBJ1-6 TRBV20-1
ASSSGGAVGTDTQY TRBJ2-3 TRBV7-6
SARDRLALITDTQY TRBJ2-3 TRBV20-1
ASSIEKDRGNTEAF TRBJ1-1 TRBV19
AFPGGETQY TRBJ2-5 TRBV7-9
ASSPRVEQF TRBJ2-1 TRBV7-2
ATSGRAAESTDTQY TRBJ2-3 TRBV15